The 9 T cell receptor beta chains listed next were all sequenced from one sample in a study of response to subunit inactivated influenza vaccine (dated by TCRdb to 2016 to 2019). The library was built by means of RT-PCR. The instrument was an Illumina HiSeq 2500. The public reads were run again by TCRdb, first through fastp at Q25 and then through MiXCR, and only productive beta chains were kept. Under each unique CDR3 protein, matching rows form one entry showing the most common genes and DNA. Present in this sample are roughly 570,000 distinct CDR3 sequences, about 14% of which were seen just once. The ten largest clones add up to roughly 11% of the sample. Sequencing used PBMCs from blood, obtained 12 days after vaccination. The origin of the receptors is a man in his fifties who received an inactivated influenza vaccine. Donor details come from another sample of the same person, matched by shared clones.

This chain connects TRBV11-2 to TRBJ2-7; 11 bases are shared with TRBD2. V gave up 4 bases and J gave up 3 bases; unmatched junction bases: 5. CDR3 size: 15 residues. The V gene's germline CDR1 is SGHAT and CDR2 FQNNGV. CDR3 region: CASSYGLAGIYEQYF. CDR3 nucleotides: TGTGCCAGCAGCTACGGACTAGCGGGTATCTACGAGCAGTACTTC.

A note on this clonotype: One end of the junction is discordant with germline, which a read error may explain. Here the CDR3 reads CSARDLFRASGIKQEAQYF. CDR3 nucleotide sequence: TGCAGTGCTAGAGATTTGTTTCGGGCTAGCGGGATTAAACAAGAGGCCCAGTACTTC. The V and J genes are TRBV20-1 and TRBJ2-5, with 9 positions matching TRBD2. Per germline, CDR1 DFQATT and CDR2 SNEGSKA (reference sequence). The CDR3 extends over 19 amino acids.

This clonotype was seen more than once but under ten times. This chain links TRBV11-2 with TRBJ1-3, with D possibly being TRBD1 (5 bases). Germline CDR1 and CDR2: SGHAT and FQNNGV. V lost 3 bases to trimming and J lost 4 bases, with 10 bases between them. This CDR3 region has 14 residues. As DNA, the CDR3 is TGTGCCAGCAGCTTGGGGCAGAGAGGAAACACCATATATTTT. Residues: CASSLGQRGNTIYF.

V usage is TRBV5-5 and J usage is TRBJ2-3; the D call may be TRBD1 or TRBD2 (6 bases each). Trimming took 5 bases from V and 12 from J, leaving 10 bases between them. CDR1 and CDR2 (germline): SGHKS, YYEKEE (reference sequence). There are 10 residues in the CDR3. CDR3 loop: CASREGTQYF. In nucleotides, the CDR3 is TGTGCCAGCAGGGAGGGGACACAGTATTTT.

The chain uses TRBV18 and TRBJ2-1, with D perhaps matching TRBD1 (6 bases). This CDR3 has 15 amino acids. The V end was cut by 4 bases, the J end by 1 base, with 11 bases between. CDR1 and CDR2 (germline): KGHSH, LQKENI. CDR3 region: CASSRQGWSYNEQFF. CDR3 in DNA: TGTGCCAGCTCACGGCAGGGGTGGTCCTACAATGAGCAGTTCTTC.

This chain uses TRBV18 with TRBJ2-7; 7 bases line up with TRBD1. Germline trimming cut 3 bases from V and 6 bases from J; bases unmatched to any gene: 5. The germline gives CDR1 KGHSH, CDR2 LQKENI. This CDR3 is built from 13 residues. Here the CDR3 reads CASSPTGAGEQYF. The CDR3 bases are TGTGCCAGCTCACCTACAGGGGCCGGCGAGCAGTACTTC.

The J gene is TRBJ2-2, the V gene TRBV11-2; D ambiguous. The CDR3 spans 14 residues. CDR1 is SGHAT and CDR2 is FQNNGV in the germline V gene. V lost 0 bases to trimming and J lost 6 bases, with 8 bases between them. This chain's CDR3 is CASSLDLVAGELFF. The CDR3 DNA sequence: TGTGCCAGCAGCTTAGATCTCGTTGCCGGGGAGCTGTTTTTT.

This clonotype has at least ten counts. V usage is TRBV7-3 and J usage is TRBJ2-1; D remains unclear. This CDR3 contains 13 residues. V gave up 5 bases and J gave up 4 bases, with 9 bases separating them. The germline CDR1 and CDR2 sequences are SGHTA and FQGTGA. This chain's CDR3 is CASSRQIYNEQFF. The DNA for the CDR3 is TGTGCCAGCAGCAGACAAATTTACAATGAGCAGTTCTTC.

The CDR3 here is CSASMGQVDSYEQYF. The CDR3 DNA sequence: TGCAGTGCTAGTATGGGACAGGTTGACTCCTACGAGCAGTACTTC. The rearrangement links TRBV20-1 to TRBJ2-7, with 8 positions matching TRBD1. The CDR3 sequence is 15 residues long. Germline-derived CDR1 and CDR2 are DFQATT and SNEGSKA (reference sequence). Trimming took 3 bases from V and 0 from J; bases not matched to a gene: 7.